This T cell receptor (beta chain) was captured by sequencing in a study of CD8+ T cells in alopecia areata. RNA was extracted and reverse transcribed into cDNA as the sequencing template. Profiling relied on immunoSEQ multiplex PCR, and the TCRdb table lists in-frame clones only, not all of them. Among around 60,000 clones listed, about 40% were seen once. General observations from the study: Shared TCR sequences were less clear between patients than in mice, possibly partly from HLA diversity. An increase in clonality over normal scalp was evident in lesional scalp, especially alopecia totalis/universalis.

A few counts support this clone. No antigen is known for it. Individuals with alopecia areata gave both lesional scalp punch biopsies and peripheral blood for collection. V shed 5 bases, J shed 1 base, and the junction held 7 bases outside the gene matches. CDR1 and CDR2 from the germline V gene are SEHNR and FQNEAQ (reference sequence). This CDR3 has 15 residues. The receptor comes from a human donor with alopecia areata. The chain carries TRBV7-9 and TRBJ2-5; 7 bases are a match to TRBD1. The sequenced material came from NKG2D-low CD8+ T cells sorted from blood. The CDR3 nucleotides are TGTGCCAGCAGCCCTATTGGACAGGTCCAAGAGACCCAGTACTTC. This sequence encodes CASSPIGQVQETQYF.